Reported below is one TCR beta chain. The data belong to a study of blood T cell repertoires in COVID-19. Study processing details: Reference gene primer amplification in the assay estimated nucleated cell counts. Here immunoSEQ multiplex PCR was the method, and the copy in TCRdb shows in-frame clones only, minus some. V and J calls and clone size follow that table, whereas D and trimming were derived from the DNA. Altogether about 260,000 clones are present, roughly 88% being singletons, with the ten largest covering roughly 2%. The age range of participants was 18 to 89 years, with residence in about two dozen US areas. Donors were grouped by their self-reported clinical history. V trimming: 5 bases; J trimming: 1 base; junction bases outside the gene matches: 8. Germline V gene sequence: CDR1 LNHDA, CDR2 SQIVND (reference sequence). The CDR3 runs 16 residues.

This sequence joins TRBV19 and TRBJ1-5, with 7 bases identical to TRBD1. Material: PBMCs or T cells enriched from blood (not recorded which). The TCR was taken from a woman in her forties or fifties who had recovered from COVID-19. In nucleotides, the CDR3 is TGTGCCAGTAGTCCCGCAGGGGGTGGGAGCAATCAGCCCCAGCATTTT. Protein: CASSPAGGGSNQPQHF.